This entry lists 25 T cell receptor beta chains sequenced from one sample in a study of OX40 agonist ivuxolimab in advanced cancers. The protocol was immunoSEQ multiplex PCR, while the TCRdb copy is restricted to in-frame clones and leaves out a portion. Of around 65,000 clones in the sample, approximately 90% are singletons; the top ten hold less than 0.3%. The sample consisted of CD4+ or CD8+ T cells sorted from blood, taken in a trial of the OX40 agonist ivuxolimab. The receptors shown here come from an adult with an advanced solid tumor such as melanoma, head and neck, liver or kidney cancer.

V is TRBV5-5 and J is TRBJ2-3; perhaps TRBD2 as D (5 bases). The germline CDR1 and CDR2 sequences are SGHKS and YYEKEE (reference sequence). V was trimmed by 0 bases and J by 5 bases, leaving 13 bases between them. There are 15 residues in the CDR3. CDR3 region: CASSLDGVKGDTQYF. The CDR3 DNA sequence: TGTGCCAGCAGCTTGGACGGGGTCAAGGGAGATACGCAGTATTTT.

The J gene is TRBJ2-7, the V gene TRBV10-3; no clear D. The CDR3 runs 15 residues. Germline values: CDR1 ENHRY, CDR2 SYGVKD. The V gene lost 0 bases and the J gene lost 3 bases, with 12 bases spanning the gap. In DNA form, the CDR3 reads TGTGCCATCAGTGAGTCCTCCATTTCCGGCTACGAGCAGTACTTC. This translates into CAISESSISGYEQYF.

The chain combines TRBV7-9 with TRBJ1-5; TRBD1 is a possible D gene (5 bases). The CDR3 has 17 amino acids. V lost 1 base and J lost 0, with 13 bases in between. In germline, CDR1 is SEHNR, CDR2 FQNEAQ (reference sequence). The CDR3 DNA is TGTGCCAGCAGCTTAGGAGTAGGGACTTATAGCAATCAGCCCCAGCATTTT. Translation: CASSLGVGTYSNQPQHF.

This clone has just a few counts. The chain recombines TRBV15 with TRBJ1-1; no reliable D call. Trimming took off 3 bases at V and 6 bases at J, with 17 bases between the two ends. This CDR3 has 15 residues. The V gene's germline CDR1 is LNHNV and CDR2 YYDKDF (reference sequence). CDR3 region: CATSRNPISGSEAFF. CDR3 in DNA: TGTGCCACCAGCAGGAATCCTATCTCGGGATCTGAAGCTTTCTTT.

The V gene is TRBV28, the J gene TRBJ2-3; no clear D. With 3 bases removed from V and 6 bases from J, the gap between germline ends came to 7 bases. Per the germline V gene, CDR1 is MDHEN and CDR2 is SYDVKM. The CDR3 is 12 residues long. CDR3 region: CASSFSRDTQYF. CDR3 bases: TGTGCCAGCAGTTTCTCCAGGGATACGCAGTATTTT.

This chain links TRBV5-1 with TRBJ2-5, with TRBD1 as a possible D gene (6 bases). V lost 0 bases and J 4 bases, leaving 10 bases between the germline ends. CDR3 length: 14 amino acids. Germline V gene data show CDR1 as SGHRS and CDR2 as YFSETQ. CDR3 in amino acids: CASSLGGGRETQYF. In DNA, the CDR3 is TGCGCCAGCAGCTTGGGAGGGGGTCGAGAGACCCAGTACTTC.

The chain combines TRBV6-1 with TRBJ1-4; no firm D call. The CDR3 loop spans 12 amino acids. Between the trimmed V and J ends, which lost 10 bases and 8 bases, there was a span of 14 bases. Germline CDR1 and CDR2: MNHNS and SASEGT. CDR3 loop: CATAGLDEKLFF. The CDR3 DNA sequence: TGTGCCACGGCCGGTCTCGACGAAAAACTGTTTTTT.

This chain connects TRBV2 to TRBJ2-7; D gene unclear. Trimming took off 5 bases at V and 3 bases at J, with 23 bases between the two ends. CDR3 length equals 17 residues. The V gene's germline CDR1 is SNHLY and CDR2 FYNNEI. CDR3 region: CASSQTDGLFELYEQYF. As DNA, the CDR3 is TGTGCCAGCAGTCAGACCGACGGGCTATTCGAGCTCTACGAGCAGTACTTC.

The chain uses TRBV5-1 and TRBJ2-3; D uncertain. V dropped 7 bases and J dropped 0 bases, with 18 bases sitting between them. Germline CDR1 is SGHRS and CDR2 is YFSETQ. CDR3 size: 16 residues. CDR3 bases: TGCGCCAGCGCTGGAAGAAGTGGGTCTAGCACAGATACGCAGTATTTT. It translates to CASAGRSGSSTDTQYF.

This chain joins TRBV7-9 and TRBJ2-7, with D possibly being TRBD1 (5 bases). Germline V CDR1 and CDR2: SEHNR, FQNEAQ (reference sequence). V was shortened by 3 bases and J by 6 bases, with 15 bases between the two germline ends. The CDR3 runs 14 residues. The CDR3 loop reads CASSFLAGFGEQYF. In DNA form, the CDR3 reads TGTGCCAGCAGCTTTCTGGCAGGGTTTGGCGAGCAGTACTTC.

V is TRBV7-7 and J is TRBJ1-3; no clear D gene. From germline, CDR1 is SSHAT and CDR2 FNYEAQ (reference sequence). The CDR3 consists of 17 residues. With 5 bases removed from V and 0 bases from J, the gap between germline ends came to 17 bases. The CDR3 DNA is TGTGCCAGCAGCCCGGGCGGGGTTCTTTCCTCTGGAAACACCATATATTTT. Protein product: CASSPGGVLSSGNTIYF. The variable domain in full, with the rest retrieved from reference TRBV7-7 and TRBJ1-3, is GAGVSQSPRYKVTKRGQDVTLRCDPISSHATLYWYQQALGQGPEFLTYFNYEAQPDKSGLPSDRFSAERPEGSISTLTIQRTEQRDSAMYRCASSPGGVLSSGNTIYFGEGSWLTVV.

The V call is TRBV7-9, the J call TRBJ2-3; TRBD2 agrees at 15 bases. After removal of 7 bases from V and 3 bases from J, the junction contained 5 bases not matched to a gene. From germline, CDR1 is SEHNR and CDR2 FQNEAQ (reference sequence). CDR3 length equals 16 residues. The CDR3 DNA is TGTGCCAGCAACGGGGGACTAGCGGGAGGTACAGATACGCAGTATTTT. As protein: CASNGGLAGGTDTQYF.

This clone was found once. This chain joins TRBV6-1 and TRBJ2-5; 8 bases match TRBD1. CDR1 is MNHNS, CDR2 SASEGT, per germline. This CDR3 is built from 13 residues. V shed 3 bases, J shed 4 bases, and the junction held 1 base outside the gene matches. The CDR3 nucleotides are TGTGCCAGCAGTGACAGGGGGCGAGAGACCCAGTACTTC. Translation: CASSDRGRETQYF.

CDR3 residues: CASSWTPSGNTIYF. The CDR3 nucleotides read TGTGCCAGCAGTTGGACACCCTCTGGAAACACCATATATTTT. The rearrangement links TRBV27 to TRBJ1-3; a possible D gene is TRBD1 (5 bases). V was pared by 4 bases and J by 0 bases, with 7 bases between. The CDR3 covers 14 residues. Germline V CDR1 and CDR2: MNHEY, SMNVEV (reference sequence).

The gene calls are TRBV19 and TRBJ1-1, with D perhaps matching TRBD1 (5 bases). Trimming stripped 2 bases from V and 5 bases from J, with 15 bases between. Looked up from germline, CDR1 is LNHDA and CDR2 is SQIVND (reference sequence). This CDR3 has 15 amino acids. In DNA form, the CDR3 reads TGTGCCAGTAGTATACGTGGGGGGACGTGGACTGAAGCTTTCTTT. It specifies CASSIRGGTWTEAFF.

The chain is built from TRBV18 and TRBJ2-5; 14 nucleotides line up with TRBD2. Germline CDR1 reads KGHSH; CDR2 reads LQKENI. This CDR3 comprises 16 residues. Trimming took 3 bases from V and 4 from J; bases not matched to a gene: 4. CDR3 in DNA: TGTGCCAGCTCACCTCCGGGACTAGCGGGAGCAGAGACCCAGTACTTC. This encodes CASSPPGLAGAETQYF. Combining the CDR3 with reference TRBV18 and TRBJ2-5 gives the whole variable domain NAGVMQNPRHLVRRRGQEARLRCSPMKGHSHVYWYRQLPEEGLKFMVYLQKENIIDESGMPKERFSAEFPKEGPSILRIQQVVRGDSAAYFCASSPPGLAGAETQYFGPGTRLLVL.

This chain connects TRBV2 to TRBJ2-1, with 9 bases that match TRBD2. The CDR3 runs to 17 residues. J was trimmed by 5 bases and V by 6 bases; bases with no gene match: 14. The V gene's germline CDR1 is SNHLY and CDR2 FYNNEI. CDR3 in DNA: TGTGCCAGCAGCCGAGGGTGGCTAGCGGGACCTAACAATGAGCAGTTCTTC. Its protein product is CASSRGWLAGPNNEQFF.

The gene calls are TRBV19 and TRBJ2-6, with D hard to call. The CDR3 is made up of 15 amino acids. V was cut by 3 bases and J by 2 bases, with 8 bases left in between. From germline, CDR1 is LNHDA and CDR2 SQIVND (reference sequence). CDR3 in DNA: TGTGCCAGTAGTATGTATCGGGCTGGGGCCAACGTCCTGACTTTC. Translated: CASSMYRAGANVLTF.

The chain uses TRBV7-9 and TRBJ2-5; 9 bases map to TRBD1. The germline V gene has CDR1 SEHNR and CDR2 FQNEAQ (reference sequence). This CDR3 region has 15 residues. Trimming cost V 5 bases and J 5 bases; bases outside gene matches: 9. CDR3 residues: CASSPRDRAGETQYF. Written as DNA, the CDR3 is TGTGCCAGCAGCCCCCGGGACAGGGCGGGTGAGACCCAGTACTTC.

V gene TRBV5-1 combines with J gene TRBJ2-7; TRBD2 matches at 12 bases. Looked up from germline, CDR1 is SGHRS and CDR2 is YFSETQ. Trimming cost V 2 bases and J 4 bases; bases outside gene matches: 7. The CDR3 covers 16 residues. This CDR3 is CASSFTGTSGPYEQYF. CDR3 nucleotides: TGCGCCAGCAGCTTCACCGGGACTAGCGGGCCTTACGAGCAGTACTTC.

The chain has TRBV6-5 and TRBJ1-2; D unclear. With 0 bases removed from V and 3 bases from J, the gap between germline ends came to 8 bases. The CDR3 is 14 amino acids. CDR1 and CDR2 from the germline V gene are MNHEY and SVGAGI. CDR3 sequence (DNA): TGTGCCAGCAGTTACTCATCGGGAGACTATGGCTACACCTTC. Protein product: CASSYSSGDYGYTF.

V gene TRBV5-4 combines with J gene TRBJ2-7; D gene ambiguous. There are 12 residues in the CDR3. Trimming removed 3 bases at V and 6 bases at J, with 10 bases between. CDR1 is SGHNT, CDR2 YYREEE, per germline (reference sequence). In DNA form, the CDR3 reads TGTGCCAGCAGCTCACCCTTGGCCGAGCAGTACTTC. This encodes CASSSPLAEQYF.

V gene TRBV5-1 combines with J gene TRBJ2-6; D ambiguous. The germline CDR1 and CDR2 sequences are SGHRS and YFSETQ. Trimming took 1 base from V and 0 from J, leaving 8 bases between them. The CDR3 is 16 amino acids. CDR3 sequence (DNA): TGCGCCAGCAGCTTGAGAACCGACTCTGGGGCCAACGTCCTGACTTTC. The encoded protein is CASSLRTDSGANVLTF.

The chain carries TRBV13 and TRBJ1-4; 10 bases map to TRBD1. The CDR3 has 15 residues. V shed 5 bases and J 8 bases; nucleotides not matched to a gene: 8. Germline CDR1 is PRHDT and CDR2 is FYEKMQ (reference sequence). The CDR3 bases are TGTGCCAGCAGCCAGCGGACAGGGGGAAGGGAAAAACTGTTTTTT. Translating it yields CASSQRTGGREKLFF.

CDR3 nucleotides: TGTGCCAGTAGTATAGGGCAGAACAATGAGCAGTTCTTC. Translation gives CASSIGQNNEQFF. This chain joins TRBV19 and TRBJ2-1; no firm D call. Trimming removed 1 base at V and 5 bases at J, with 6 bases between. Germline V lookup: CDR1 LNHDA, CDR2 SQIVND (reference sequence). CDR3 size: 13 residues.